The T cell receptor beta chain described here comes from a study of vaccination effects on CD4 cells after COVID-19. The overall study: Samples collected post-vaccine were obtained a median of 72 days after the second dose. Study outcomes and limitations: Researchers report that only 1 of 255 vaccine-induced clones in healthy vaccinees cross-reacted with common cold coronaviruses.

Some clones are missing from TCRdb's copy, which holds only in-frame ones; the method was immunoSEQ multiplex PCR. The table has 25,000 to 35,000 clones, 55% to 70% seen once; the top ten hold approximately 8.7%. The CDR3 runs to 15 residues. Germline CDR1 and CDR2: SGHTA and FQGNSA. V lost 6 bases to trimming and J lost 1 base, with 15 bases between them. With respect to this clone: What it binds is unknown.

Using viral peptide pools, the ViraFEST assay grew out antigen-specific CD4+ T cells prior to sequencing. Cells that had been cultured for 10 days were the source of isolated CD4+ T cells. Everyone in the study got two shots of either the BNT162b2 or mRNA-1273 vaccine. The study found no prior SARS-CoV-2 infection in the vaccine recipients, who tested negative for nucleocapsid antibodies. Replacing half the medium with IL-2 medium was done on days 3 and 7. The V gene is TRBV7-2, the J gene TRBJ1-1; D is unresolved. This TCR was sampled from a human donor who received a COVID-19 vaccine. The sample in question was CD4+ T cells from PBMCs cultured with SARS-CoV-2 spike peptides, obtained after COVID-19 vaccination. The CDR3 DNA reads as TGTGCCAGCAGTCTAGCCCCCATCAGGAACACTGAAGCTTTCTTT. It translates to CASSLAPIRNTEAFF.